The subject of this entry is one TCR beta chain. What it binds is not known. The data were taken from a study of CXCR3-negative and CXCR3-positive naive CD8 T cells. For the study at large: Sequencing gave about 135 million TRB reads overall, about 1.5 +/- 0.3 million per library. Study findings and constraints: More hydrophobic TRB CDR3s were found in CXCR3-positive naive cells than in CXCR3-negative naive cells. Comparably high diversity marked both naive subsets, whereas memory CD8+ cells had much lower diversity.

CD45RO-CCR7+CD27+CD95- was the phenotype of naive CD8+ T cells. Through 5' RACE with UMI labels, the TRB cDNA libraries were prepared. Reanalyzing the 5' RACE reads, TCRdb keeps one entry per CDR3 protein, without DNA. In all, the sample yields some 150,000 distinct CDR3 sequences. Germline V CDR1 and CDR2: LGHNA, YNFKEQ. This CDR3 is 15 amino acids long. Sequencing was done on a sample of naive CXCR3+ CD8+ T cells from blood. The subset was: CD45RO-CCR7+CD27+CD95- naive CD8+ T cells expressing CXCR3 (TNR3+). This TCR was recovered from a human donor in good health. Some clones in this sample may be carry-over from other donors' samples. The gene calls are TRBV4-2 and TRBJ2-7; TCRdb names TRBD1, which stays unverified in the absence of DNA. The CDR3: CASSQTGTGVYEQYF.